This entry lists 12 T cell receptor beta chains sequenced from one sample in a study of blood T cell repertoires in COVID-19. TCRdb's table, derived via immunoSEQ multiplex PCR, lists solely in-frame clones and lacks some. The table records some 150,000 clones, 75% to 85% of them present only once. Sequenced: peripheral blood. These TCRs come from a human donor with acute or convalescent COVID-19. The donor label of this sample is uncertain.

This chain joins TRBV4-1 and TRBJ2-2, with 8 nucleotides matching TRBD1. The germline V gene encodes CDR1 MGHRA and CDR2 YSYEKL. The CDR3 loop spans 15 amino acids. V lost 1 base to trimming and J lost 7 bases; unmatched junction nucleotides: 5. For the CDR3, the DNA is TGCGCCAGCAGCCAAGTCCAGGGGGCGAACGGGGAGCTGTTTTTT. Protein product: CASSQVQGANGELFF.

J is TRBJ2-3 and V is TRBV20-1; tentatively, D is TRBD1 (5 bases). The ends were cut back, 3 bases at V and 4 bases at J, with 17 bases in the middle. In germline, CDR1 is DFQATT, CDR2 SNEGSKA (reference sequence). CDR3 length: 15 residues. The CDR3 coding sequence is TGCAGTGCTAGTAAGGAGTGGGCGACAGCAGATACGCAGTATTTT. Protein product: CSASKEWATADTQYF.

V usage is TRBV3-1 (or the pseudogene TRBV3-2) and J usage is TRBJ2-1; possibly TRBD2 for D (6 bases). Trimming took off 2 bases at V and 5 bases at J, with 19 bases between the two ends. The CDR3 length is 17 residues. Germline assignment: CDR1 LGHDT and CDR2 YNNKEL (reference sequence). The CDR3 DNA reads TGTGCCAGCAGCCAACCCCGCGGGGCCACCGCCGACAATGAGCAGTTCTTC. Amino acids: CASSQPRGATADNEQFF.

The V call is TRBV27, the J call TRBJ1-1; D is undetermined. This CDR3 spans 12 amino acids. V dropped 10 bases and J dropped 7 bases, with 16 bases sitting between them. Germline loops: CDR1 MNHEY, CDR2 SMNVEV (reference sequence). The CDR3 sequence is CATWRLGGEAFF. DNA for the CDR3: TGTGCCACTTGGAGGCTTGGCGGTGAAGCTTTCTTT.

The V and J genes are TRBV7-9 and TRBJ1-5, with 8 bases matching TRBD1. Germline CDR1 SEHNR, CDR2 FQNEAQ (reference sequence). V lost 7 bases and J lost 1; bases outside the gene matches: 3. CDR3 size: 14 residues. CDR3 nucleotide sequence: TGTGCCAGCACTACAGGGGGGAGCAATCAGCCCCAGCATTTT. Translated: CASTTGGSNQPQHF. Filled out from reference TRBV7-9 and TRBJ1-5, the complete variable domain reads DTGVSQNPRHKITKRGQNVTFRCDPISEHNRLYWYRQTLGQGPEFLTYFQNEAQLEKSRLLSDRFSAERPKGSFSTLEIQRTEQGDSAMYLCASTTGGSNQPQHFGDGTRLSIL.

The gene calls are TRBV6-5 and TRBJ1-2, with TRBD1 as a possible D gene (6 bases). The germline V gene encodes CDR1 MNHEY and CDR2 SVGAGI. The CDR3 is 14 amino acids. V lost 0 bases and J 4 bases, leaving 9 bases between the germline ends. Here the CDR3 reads CASSYSDSGYGYTF. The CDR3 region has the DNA TGTGCCAGCAGTTACTCGGACAGCGGCTATGGCTACACCTTC.

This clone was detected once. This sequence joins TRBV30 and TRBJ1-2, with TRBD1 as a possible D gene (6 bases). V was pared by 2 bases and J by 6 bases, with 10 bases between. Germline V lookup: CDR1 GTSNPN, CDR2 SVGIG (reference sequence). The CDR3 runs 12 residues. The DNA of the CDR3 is TGTGCCTGGAGTAGGACAGAGAATGGCTACACCTTC. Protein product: CAWSRTENGYTF.

CDR3 nucleotide sequence: TGTGCCAGCAGTGAAGGGACAGGGGATTACACAGATACGCAGTATTTT. This sequence encodes CASSEGTGDYTDTQYF. V is TRBV2 and J is TRBJ2-3, with 9 bases identical to TRBD1. V dropped 1 base and J dropped 2; count of bases not matched to a gene: 4. The CDR3 has 16 residues. CDR1 SNHLY and CDR2 FYNNEI come from the germline V gene.

CDR3 coding DNA: TGTGCCAGCGGGAAGGGACAGGGAATCTACGAGCAGTACGTC. Protein: CASGKGQGIYEQYV. The chain joins TRBV2 to TRBJ2-7; 9 bases map to TRBD1. J lost 3 bases, V lost 8 bases, and 8 bases had no gene match. The CDR3 length is 14 residues. The V gene's germline CDR1 is SNHLY and CDR2 FYNNEI.

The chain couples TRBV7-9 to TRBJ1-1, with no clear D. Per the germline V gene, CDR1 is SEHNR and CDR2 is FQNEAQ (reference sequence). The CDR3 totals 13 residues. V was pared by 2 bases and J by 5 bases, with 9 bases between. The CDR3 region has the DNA TGTGCCAGCAGCTTAAGGGAGCGAACTGAAGCTTTCTTT. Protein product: CASSLRERTEAFF.

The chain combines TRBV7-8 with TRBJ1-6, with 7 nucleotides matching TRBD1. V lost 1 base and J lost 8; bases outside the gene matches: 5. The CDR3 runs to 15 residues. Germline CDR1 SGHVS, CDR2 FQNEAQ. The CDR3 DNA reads TGTGCCAGCAGCTTAGAAGGGGGCAGACATTCACCCCTCCACTTT. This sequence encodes CASSLEGGRHSPLHF.

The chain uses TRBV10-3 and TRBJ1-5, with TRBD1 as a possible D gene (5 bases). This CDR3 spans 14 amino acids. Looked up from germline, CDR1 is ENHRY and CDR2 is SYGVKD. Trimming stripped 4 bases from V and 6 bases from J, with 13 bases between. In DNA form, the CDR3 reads TGTGCCATCAGTGGGGGGGACGGGGGTCAGCCCCAGCATTTT. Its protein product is CAISGGDGGQPQHF.